One sample yielded the 14 T cell receptor beta chains listed below, sequenced in a study of T cell repertoires in cytomegalovirus infection. Each CDR3 protein gets one entry after TCRdb re-called the reads with MiXCR. The sample lists roughly 140,000 distinct CDR3 sequences, 23% occurring once. Sequencing was performed on PBMCs. These receptors came from a human donor in good health (CMV status not recorded). Some clones in this sample may be carry-over from other donors' samples.

The table lists this clonotype with many counts. The chain has TRBV2 and TRBJ1-1; a possible D gene is TRBD1 (6 bases). CDR1 and CDR2 (germline): SNHLY, FYNNEI. The CDR3 is made up of 16 amino acids. V shed 5 bases and J shed 1 base, with 17 bases lying between them. Written as DNA, the CDR3 is TGTGCCAGCAGTTGGAATATCAGGGGATCGAACACTGAAGCTTTCTTT. This encodes CASSWNIRGSNTEAFF.

This clonotype was recorded only once. The chain links TRBV30 to TRBJ2-7; 7 nucleotides agree with TRBD2. This CDR3 has 12 residues. J gave up 6 bases and V 5 bases, and 7 bases lay outside the gene matches. Germline lookup yields CDR1 GTSNPN and CDR2 SVGIG (reference sequence). CDR3 coding DNA: TGTGCCTGGGCCGGGAGGATCGGCGAGCAGTACTTC. It specifies CAWAGRIGEQYF.

This clonotype was counted only a few times. The rearrangement uses TRBV5-1 and TRBJ1-6, with 9 bases fitting TRBD1. The CDR3 extends over 14 amino acids. V was clipped by 3 bases and J by 7 bases; unmatched bases: 2. Germline CDR1 and CDR2: SGHRS and YFSETQ. The CDR3 region is CASSSGTGNSPLHF. The CDR3 nucleotides read TGCGCCAGCAGCTCCGGGACAGGGAATTCACCCCTCCACTTT.

The chain couples TRBV6-5 to TRBJ1-3; no clear D. The length of the CDR3 is 16 residues. Deletions cut 0 bases from V and 4 bases from J, with 13 bases between. The germline gives CDR1 MNHEY, CDR2 SVGAGI. The CDR3 reads CASSYSEGPRGNTIYF. The CDR3 bases are TGTGCCAGCAGTTACTCGGAGGGCCCCCGGGGAAACACCATATATTTT.

V gene TRBV20-1 combines with J gene TRBJ2-7, with TRBD1 matching 12 bases. CDR3 length: 13 residues. J lost 4 bases, V lost 6 bases, and 4 bases had no gene match. The V gene's germline CDR1 is DFQATT and CDR2 SNEGSKA (reference sequence). CDR3 in amino acids: CSAGTGGVYEQYF. DNA for the CDR3: TGCAGTGCAGGGACAGGGGGCGTGTACGAGCAGTACTTC.

About this clonotype itself: A read error may explain this, as a much larger clone is one base away. This rearrangement joins TRBV7-2 to TRBJ1-2; 8 nucleotides agree with TRBD1. The CDR3 has 13 amino acids. Germline assignment: CDR1 SGHTA and CDR2 FQGNSA. In nucleotides, the CDR3 is TGTGCCAGCAGCCAAGGACAGGGCTATAGCTACACCTTC. The encoded protein is CASSQGQGYSYTF.

This clonotype was seen at least ten times. The rearrangement uses TRBV7-2 and TRBJ2-7; 12 bases match TRBD2. The germline V gene encodes CDR1 SGHTA and CDR2 FQGNSA. This CDR3 spans 16 amino acids. V gave up 3 bases and J gave up 5 bases; unmatched junction bases: 8. The CDR3 here is CASSFASGGAYHEQYF. The CDR3 bases are TGTGCCAGCAGCTTTGCTAGCGGGGGGGCTTATCACGAGCAGTACTTC. The whole variable domain, filled in from reference TRBV7-2 and TRBJ2-7, reads GAGVSQSPSNKVTEKGKDVELRCDPISGHTALYWYRQSLGQGLEFLIYFQGNSAPDKSGLPSDRFSAERTGGSVSTLTIQRTQQEDSAVYLCASSFASGGAYHEQYFGPGTRLTVT.

This clonotype was counted ten times or more. J is TRBJ1-5 and V is TRBV7-8; D ambiguous. Trimming removed 2 bases from V and 3 bases from J, with 2 bases in between. In germline, CDR1 is SGHVS, CDR2 FQNEAQ. The CDR3 consists of 12 residues. DNA for the CDR3: TGTGCCAGCAGCTTACCCAATCAGCCCCAGCATTTT. This codes for CASSLPNQPQHF. Looking up the rest from reference TRBV7-8 and TRBJ1-5 gives the full variable domain: GAGVSQSPRYKVAKRGQDVALRCDPISGHVSLFWYQQALGQGPEFLTYFQNEAQLDKSGLPSDRFFAERPEGSVSTLKIQRTQQEDSAVYLCASSLPNQPQHFGDGTRLSIL.

The chain uses TRBV14 and TRBJ1-1, with a possible D match to TRBD1 (5 bases). Germline V gene data show CDR1 as SGHDN and CDR2 as FVKESK. The CDR3 is 15 amino acids. Trimming took 0 bases from V and 6 from J, leaving 14 bases between them. Here the CDR3 DNA reads TGTGCCAGCAGCCAAGAACGGGGGTTTAGGGCTGAAGCTTTCTTT. As protein: CASSQERGFRAEAFF.

This clonotype was seen only a few times. The chain carries TRBV2 and TRBJ2-1, with 8 bases aligning to TRBD2. The germline gives CDR1 SNHLY, CDR2 FYNNEI. With V trimmed by 3 bases and J by 9 bases, 7 bases remained unmatched. The CDR3 spans 14 residues. DNA of the CDR3: TGTGCCAGCAGTGAGCGCGGGGGGTCCGGTGAGCAGTTCTTC. Translation gives CASSERGGSGEQFF. Variable domain in full (rest from reference TRBV2 and TRBJ2-1): EPEVTQTPSHQVTQMGQEVILRCVPISNHLYFYWYRQILGQKVEFLVSFYNNEISEKSEIFDDQFSVERPDGSNFTLKIRSTKLEDSAMYFCASSERGGSGEQFFGPGTRLTVL.

This clonotype was seen many times. The J gene is TRBJ2-4, the V gene TRBV7-9; no clear D. The CDR3 has 16 amino acids. Germline V gene data show CDR1 as SEHNR and CDR2 as FQNEAQ (reference sequence). Trimming left V 2 bases short and J 0 bases short, with 11 bases between. DNA for the CDR3: TGTGCCAGCAGCTTATACCAGACCGTAGCCAAAAACATTCAGTACTTC. Its protein product is CASSLYQTVAKNIQYF.

With regard to this clonotype: A junction end diverges from the germline sequence, so it may reflect a read error. The chain uses TRBV7-8 and TRBJ2-5, with a tentative D call TRBD1 (5 bases). There are 16 residues in the CDR3. CDR1 SGHVS and CDR2 FQNEAQ come from the germline V gene. In nucleotides, the CDR3 is TGTGTCAGCAGCTTAGTAGGTACAGGAGAACAAGAGACCCTGTACTTC. This codes for CVSSLVGTGEQETLYF.

The table lists this clonotype with many counts. This rearrangement joins TRBV7-2 to TRBJ1-1, with D possibly matching TRBD1 (5 bases). The germline CDR1 and CDR2 sequences are SGHTA and FQGNSA. This CDR3 contains 15 residues. Trimming removed 2 bases from V and 4 bases from J, with 14 bases in between. The CDR3 loop is CASSLPQGGSTEAFF. In DNA, the CDR3 is TGTGCCAGCAGCTTACCCCAGGGAGGGAGCACTGAAGCTTTCTTT.

This clonotype was seen a handful of times. The chain links TRBV14 to TRBJ1-1; D is perhaps TRBD1 (6 bases). The CDR3 covers 14 residues. Germline values: CDR1 SGHDN, CDR2 FVKESK. Trimming removed 4 bases at V and 1 base at J, with 10 bases between. The CDR3 reads CASSRRQENTEAFF. CDR3 sequence (DNA): TGTGCCAGCAGCCGCCGACAGGAGAACACTGAAGCTTTCTTT.